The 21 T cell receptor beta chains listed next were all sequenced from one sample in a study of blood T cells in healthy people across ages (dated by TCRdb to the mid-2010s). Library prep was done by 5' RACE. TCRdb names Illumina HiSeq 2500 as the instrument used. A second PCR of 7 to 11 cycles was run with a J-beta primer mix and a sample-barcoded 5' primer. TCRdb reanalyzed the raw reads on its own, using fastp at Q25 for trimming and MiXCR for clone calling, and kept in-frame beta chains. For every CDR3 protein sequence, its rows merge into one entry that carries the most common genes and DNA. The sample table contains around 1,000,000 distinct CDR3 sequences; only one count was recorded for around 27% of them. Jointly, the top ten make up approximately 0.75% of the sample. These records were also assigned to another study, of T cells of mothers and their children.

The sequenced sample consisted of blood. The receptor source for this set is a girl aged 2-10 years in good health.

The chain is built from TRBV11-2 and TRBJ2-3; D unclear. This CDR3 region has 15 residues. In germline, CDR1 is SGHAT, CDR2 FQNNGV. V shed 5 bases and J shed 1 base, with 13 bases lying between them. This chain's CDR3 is CASSPSAVGTDTQYF. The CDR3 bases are TGTGCCAGCAGCCCCAGCGCGGTCGGCACAGATACGCAGTATTTT.

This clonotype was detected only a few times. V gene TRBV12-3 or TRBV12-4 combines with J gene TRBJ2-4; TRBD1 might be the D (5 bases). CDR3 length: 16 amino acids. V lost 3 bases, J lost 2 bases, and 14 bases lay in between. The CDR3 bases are TGTGCCAGCAGTTTTTTTGCAGGGTCTTCCAAAAACATTCAGTACTTC. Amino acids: CASSFFAGSSKNIQYF.

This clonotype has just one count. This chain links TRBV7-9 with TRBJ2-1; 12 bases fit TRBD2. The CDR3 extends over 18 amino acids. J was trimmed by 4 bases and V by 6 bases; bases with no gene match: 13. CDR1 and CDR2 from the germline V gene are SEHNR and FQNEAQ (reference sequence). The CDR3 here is CASRGSLAGGPGYNEQFF. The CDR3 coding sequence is TGTGCCAGCAGAGGGAGTCTAGCGGGAGGGCCAGGGTACAATGAGCAGTTCTTC.

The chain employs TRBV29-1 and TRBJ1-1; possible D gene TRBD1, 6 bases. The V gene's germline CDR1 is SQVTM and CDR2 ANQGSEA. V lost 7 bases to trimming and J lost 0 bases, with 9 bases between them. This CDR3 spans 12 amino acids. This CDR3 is CSATGLNTEAFF. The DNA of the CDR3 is TGCAGCGCGACAGGTTTGAACACTGAAGCTTTCTTT.

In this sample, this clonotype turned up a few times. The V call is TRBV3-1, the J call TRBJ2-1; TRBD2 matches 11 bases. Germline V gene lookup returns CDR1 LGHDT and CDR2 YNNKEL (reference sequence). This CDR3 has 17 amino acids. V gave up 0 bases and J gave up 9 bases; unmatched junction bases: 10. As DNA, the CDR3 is TGTGCCAGCAGCCAAGATCGACTAGCGGGGAGTCTAGGTGAGCAGTTCTTC. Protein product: CASSQDRLAGSLGEQFF.

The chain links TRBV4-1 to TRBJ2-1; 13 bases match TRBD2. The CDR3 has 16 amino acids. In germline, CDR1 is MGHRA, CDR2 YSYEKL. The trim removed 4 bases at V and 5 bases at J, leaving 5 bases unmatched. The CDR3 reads CASSLRTSGSNNEQFF. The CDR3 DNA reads TGCGCCAGCAGCCTTAGGACTAGCGGGAGTAACAATGAGCAGTTCTTC.

The CDR3 here is CASSRLGDQPQHF. The CDR3 region has the DNA TGTGCCAGCAGCCGCCTTGGAGATCAGCCCCAGCATTTT. The chain links TRBV3-1 to TRBJ1-5; D is ambiguous. V was clipped by 4 bases and J by 5 bases, with 9 bases between them. CDR3 length: 13 amino acids. The germline gives CDR1 LGHDT, CDR2 YNNKEL (reference sequence). The whole variable domain, remainder taken from reference TRBV3-1 and TRBJ1-5, is DTAVSQTPKYLVTQMGNDKSIKCEQNLGHDTMYWYKQDSKKFLKIMFSYNNKELIINETVPNRFSPKSPDKAHLNLHINSLELGDSAVYFCASSRLGDQPQHFGDGTRLSIL.

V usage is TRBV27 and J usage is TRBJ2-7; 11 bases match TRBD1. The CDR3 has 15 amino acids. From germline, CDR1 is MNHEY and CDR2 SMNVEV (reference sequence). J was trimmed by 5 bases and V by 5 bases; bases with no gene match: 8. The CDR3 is CASSPSDRGPHEQYF. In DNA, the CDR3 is TGTGCCAGCAGTCCCTCGGACAGGGGGCCCCACGAGCAGTACTTC.

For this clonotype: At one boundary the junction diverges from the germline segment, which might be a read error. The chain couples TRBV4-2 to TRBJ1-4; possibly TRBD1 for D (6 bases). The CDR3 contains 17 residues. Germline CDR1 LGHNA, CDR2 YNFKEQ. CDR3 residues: CASTQRGRGRGDEKLFF. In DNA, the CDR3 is TGTGCCAGCACCCAAAGGGGGAGGGGAAGAGGGGATGAAAAACTGTTTTTT.

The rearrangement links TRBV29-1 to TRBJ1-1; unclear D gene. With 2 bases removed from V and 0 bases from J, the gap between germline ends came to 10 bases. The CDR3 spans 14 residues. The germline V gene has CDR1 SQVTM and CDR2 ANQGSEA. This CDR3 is CSVESAGMNTEAFF. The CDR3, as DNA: TGCAGCGTTGAATCGGCAGGCATGAACACTGAAGCTTTCTTT. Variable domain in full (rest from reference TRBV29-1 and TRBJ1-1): SAVISQKPSRDICQRGTSLTIQCQVDSQVTMMFWYRQQPGQSLTLIATANQGSEATYESGFVIDKFPISRPNLTFSTLTVSNMSPEDSSIYLCSVESAGMNTEAFFGQGTRLTVV.

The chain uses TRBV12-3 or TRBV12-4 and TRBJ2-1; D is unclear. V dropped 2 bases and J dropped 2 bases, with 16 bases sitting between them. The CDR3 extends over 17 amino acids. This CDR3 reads CASSLIPFGSPYNEQFF. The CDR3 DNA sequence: TGTGCCAGCAGTTTAATCCCTTTCGGGTCCCCCTACAATGAGCAGTTCTTC.

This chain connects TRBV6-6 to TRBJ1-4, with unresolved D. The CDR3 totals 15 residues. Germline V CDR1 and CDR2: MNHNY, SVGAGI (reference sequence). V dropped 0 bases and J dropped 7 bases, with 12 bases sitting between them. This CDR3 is CASSYSRAPLEKLFF. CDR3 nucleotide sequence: TGTGCCAGCAGTTACTCTCGGGCTCCCCTTGAAAAACTGTTTTTT.

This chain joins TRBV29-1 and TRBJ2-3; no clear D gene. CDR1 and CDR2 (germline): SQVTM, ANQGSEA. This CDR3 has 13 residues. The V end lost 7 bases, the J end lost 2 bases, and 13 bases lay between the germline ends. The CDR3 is CSAQPGNTDTQYF. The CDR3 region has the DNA TGCAGCGCTCAGCCCGGAAACACAGATACGCAGTATTTT.

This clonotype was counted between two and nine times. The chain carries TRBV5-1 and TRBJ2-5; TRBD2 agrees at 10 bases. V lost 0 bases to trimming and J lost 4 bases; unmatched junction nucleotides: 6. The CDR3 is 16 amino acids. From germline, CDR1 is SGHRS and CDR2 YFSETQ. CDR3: CASSLAASGGGETQYF. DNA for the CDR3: TGCGCCAGCAGCTTGGCGGCTAGCGGGGGCGGAGAGACCCAGTACTTC.

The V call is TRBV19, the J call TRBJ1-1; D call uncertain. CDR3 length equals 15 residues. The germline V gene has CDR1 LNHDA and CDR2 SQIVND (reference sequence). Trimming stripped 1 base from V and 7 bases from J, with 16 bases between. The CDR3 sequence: CASSIAEKGSREAFF. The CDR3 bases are TGTGCCAGTAGTATAGCGGAAAAGGGTTCTCGTGAAGCTTTCTTT.

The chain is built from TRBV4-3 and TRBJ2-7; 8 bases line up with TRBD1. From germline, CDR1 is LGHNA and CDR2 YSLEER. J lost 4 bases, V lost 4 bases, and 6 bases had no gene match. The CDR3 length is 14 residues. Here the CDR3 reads CASSLGRDRYEQYF. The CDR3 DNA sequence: TGCGCCAGCAGCCTCGGACGGGACAGGTACGAGCAGTACTTC.

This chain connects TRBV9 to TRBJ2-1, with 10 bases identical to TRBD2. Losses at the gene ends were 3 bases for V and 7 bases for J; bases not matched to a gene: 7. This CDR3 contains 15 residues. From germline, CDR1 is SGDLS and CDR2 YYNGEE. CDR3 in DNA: TGTGCCAGCAGCGCAAGCGGGAGGGCTAGAAATGAGCAGTTCTTC. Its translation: CASSASGRARNEQFF.

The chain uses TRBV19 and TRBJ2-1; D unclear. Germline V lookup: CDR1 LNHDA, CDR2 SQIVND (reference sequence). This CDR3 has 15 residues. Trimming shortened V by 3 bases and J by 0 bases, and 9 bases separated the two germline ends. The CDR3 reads CASSMATSSYNEQFF. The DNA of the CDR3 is TGTGCCAGTAGTATGGCGACGAGCTCCTACAATGAGCAGTTCTTC.

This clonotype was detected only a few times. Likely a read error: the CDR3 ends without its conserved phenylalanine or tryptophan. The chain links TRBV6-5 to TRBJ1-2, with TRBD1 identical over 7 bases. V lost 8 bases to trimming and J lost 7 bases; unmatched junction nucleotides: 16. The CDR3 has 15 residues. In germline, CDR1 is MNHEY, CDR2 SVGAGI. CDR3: CASLKQGTDTSGYTL. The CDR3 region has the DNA TGTGCCAGCCTCAAACAGGGGACAGATACAAGTGGCTACACCCTC.

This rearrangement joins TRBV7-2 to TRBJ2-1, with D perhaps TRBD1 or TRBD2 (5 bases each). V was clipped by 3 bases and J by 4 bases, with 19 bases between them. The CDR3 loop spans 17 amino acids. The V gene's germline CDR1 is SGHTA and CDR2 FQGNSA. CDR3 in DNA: TGTGCCAGCAGCTTGGCAGGGACGGCGGGTGGATACAATGAGCAGTTCTTC. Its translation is CASSLAGTAGGYNEQFF.

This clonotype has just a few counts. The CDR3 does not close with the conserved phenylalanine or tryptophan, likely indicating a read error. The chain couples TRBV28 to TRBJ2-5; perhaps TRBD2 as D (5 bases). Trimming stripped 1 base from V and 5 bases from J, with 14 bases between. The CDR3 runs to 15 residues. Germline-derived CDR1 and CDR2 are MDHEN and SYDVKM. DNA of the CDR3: TGTGCCAGCAGTTTATCCGGGGAATGGAGCGAGACCCAGTACCTC. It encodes CASSLSGEWSETQYL.